The 22 T cell receptor beta chains in this list originate from one sample, sequenced in a study of shared T cell receptors in the human thymus. This table comes from immunoSEQ multiplex PCR, and its TCRdb copy is limited to in-frame clones, with some not included. The repertoire holds hundreds of thousands of clones, with around 85% as singletons. These data were also filed under a second study, of human thymus T cells.

The sequencing input was thymocytes. Receptor source: a girl under three years old with a congenital heart defect.

The V and J genes are TRBV14 and TRBJ1-5; a possible D gene is TRBD1 (6 bases). The CDR3 loop spans 12 amino acids. V dropped 4 bases and J dropped 8 bases, with 9 bases sitting between them. CDR1 is SGHDN and CDR2 is FVKESK in the germline V gene. CDR3 region: CASSRGGEPQHF. The CDR3 coding sequence is TGTGCCAGCAGCCGAGGGGGAGAGCCCCAGCATTTT.

The V call is TRBV7-6, the J call TRBJ2-4, with 7 bases lining up with TRBD1. Germline CDR1 and CDR2: SGHVS and FNYEAQ. The CDR3 totals 18 residues. Unmatched junction bases numbered 15, after V lost 3 bases and J lost 4 bases. CDR3 sequence: CASSFPLTGKPVKNIQYF. CDR3 nucleotides: TGTGCCAGCAGCTTTCCCCTGACAGGGAAGCCGGTAAAAAACATTCAGTACTTC.

The CDR3 sequence is CASSLGKRGGGYTF. DNA of the CDR3: TGTGCCAGCAGCTTAGGAAAAAGGGGTGGTGGCTACACCTTC. This chain links TRBV11-2 with TRBJ1-2, with a possible D match to TRBD1 (5 bases). Per germline, CDR1 SGHAT and CDR2 FQNNGV. The CDR3 consists of 14 residues. The V and J ends lost 1 base and 7 bases respectively, with 13 bases between them. The variable domain in full, completed from reference TRBV11-2 and TRBJ1-2, reads EAGVAQSPRYKIIEKRQSVAFWCNPISGHATLYWYQQILGQGPKLLIQFQNNGVVDDSQLPKDRFSAERLKGVDSTLKIQPAKLEDSAVYLCASSLGKRGGGYTFGSGTRLTVV.

This chain uses TRBV27 with TRBJ1-6; possibly TRBD1 for D (5 bases). Trimming left V 2 bases short and J 4 bases short, with 9 bases between. CDR1 is MNHEY, CDR2 SMNVEV, per germline (reference sequence). The CDR3 spans 15 residues. The CDR3 sequence: CASSLQGLYNSPLHF. The CDR3 region has the DNA TGTGCCAGCAGTTTACAGGGCCTATATAATTCACCCCTCCACTTT.

The V call is TRBV7-9, the J call TRBJ2-5; D is possibly TRBD2 (5 bases). The CDR3 has 17 amino acids. The V and J ends lost 0 bases and 3 bases respectively, with 17 bases between them. Germline lookup yields CDR1 SEHNR and CDR2 FQNEAQ (reference sequence). The CDR3 nucleotides read TGTGCCAGCAGCTTAGCGCGGAGAGAGAGGGCGGAAGAGACCCAGTACTTC. Translation: CASSLARRERAEETQYF.

This clone was observed once. The J gene is TRBJ2-5, the V gene TRBV5-5, with 7 bases lining up with TRBD1. CDR3 length: 15 residues. V dropped 0 bases and J dropped 2; count of bases not matched to a gene: 4. Per germline, CDR1 SGHKS and CDR2 YYEKEE (reference sequence). CDR3 protein: CASSLAGTEQETQYF. Written as DNA, the CDR3 is TGTGCCAGCAGCTTGGCGGGGACAGAGCAAGAGACCCAGTACTTC. Full variable domain (rest looked up from reference TRBV5-5 and TRBJ2-5): DAGVTQSPTHLIKTRGQQVTLRCSPISGHKSVSWYQQVLGQGPQFIFQYYEKEERGRGNFPDRFSARQFPNYSSELNVNALLLGDSALYLCASSLAGTEQETQYFGPGTRLLVL.

The chain is built from TRBV27 and TRBJ1-6, with TRBD1 identical over 7 bases. In germline, CDR1 is MNHEY, CDR2 SMNVEV (reference sequence). Losses at the gene ends were 7 bases for V and 14 bases for J; bases not matched to a gene: 14. The CDR3 extends over 14 amino acids. The CDR3 DNA sequence: TGTGCCAGCATGATTGGACAGGCCTCAGGGACCCTCCACTTT. Translating gives CASMIGQASGTLHF.

The chain combines TRBV4-3 with TRBJ1-1; TRBD1 aligns across 7 bases. The V and J ends lost 4 bases and 5 bases, in that order; junction bases with no gene match: 4. Germline V lookup: CDR1 LGHNA, CDR2 YSLEER. The CDR3 is 13 amino acids. The CDR3, as DNA: TGCGCCAGCAGCCGTATCAGGGGGACTGAAGCTTTCTTT. Translating gives CASSRIRGTEAFF.

The gene calls are TRBV9 and TRBJ2-7, with D unresolved. The CDR3 sequence is 15 residues long. The germline V and J ends were trimmed by 0 bases and 0 bases, with 10 bases remaining between them. CDR1 SGDLS and CDR2 YYNGEE come from the germline V gene. CDR3 protein: CASSVGFRSSYEQYF. The CDR3 DNA reads as TGTGCCAGCAGCGTAGGGTTCCGGAGCTCCTACGAGCAGTACTTC.

The chain uses TRBV5-4 and TRBJ2-7; 10 bases are a match to TRBD1. The CDR3 extends over 16 amino acids. The V gene's germline CDR1 is SGHNT and CDR2 YYREEE (reference sequence). V was clipped by 4 bases and J by 3 bases; unmatched bases: 10. In nucleotides, the CDR3 is TGTGCCAGCAGCACCACAGAGACAGGGGGCTTCTACGAGCAGTACTTC. This translates into CASSTTETGGFYEQYF.

The chain joins TRBV27 to TRBJ1-2, with 8 bases matching TRBD1. This CDR3 comprises 14 residues. CDR1 is MNHEY and CDR2 is SMNVEV in the germline V gene (reference sequence). Trimming cost V 5 bases and J 3 bases; bases outside gene matches: 5. The CDR3 coding sequence is TGTGCCAGCAGTCGGAAGACAGGGGACTATGGCTACACCTTC. Protein: CASSRKTGDYGYTF.

This chain joins TRBV6-5 and TRBJ1-2; D is undetermined. The CDR3 is 12 amino acids. The V and J ends lost 5 bases and 6 bases respectively, with 10 bases between them. Germline loops: CDR1 MNHEY, CDR2 SVGAGI. The CDR3 region has the DNA TGTGCCAGCAGTACAGTCTCGGATGGCTACACCTTC. Protein: CASSTVSDGYTF.

CDR3 DNA sequence: TGTGCCAGCAGTTACTCGGGGCGCACAAATGAAAAACTGTTTTTT. This codes for CASSYSGRTNEKLFF. V usage is TRBV6-5 and J usage is TRBJ1-4; D perhaps matches TRBD1 (5 bases). The ends were cut back, 0 bases at V and 5 bases at J, with 10 bases in the middle. Germline loops: CDR1 MNHEY, CDR2 SVGAGI. This CDR3 is 15 amino acids long.

The gene calls are TRBV7-2 and TRBJ2-7; possibly TRBD2 for D (5 bases). This CDR3 spans 16 amino acids. Between the trimmed V and J ends, which lost 2 bases and 3 bases, there was a span of 17 bases. Looked up from germline, CDR1 is SGHTA and CDR2 is FQGNSA. The CDR3 spells CASSLFSDMGSYEQYF. In DNA form, the CDR3 reads TGTGCCAGCAGCTTATTTTCCGACATGGGGAGCTACGAGCAGTACTTC.

The chain links TRBV5-5 to TRBJ2-3; maybe TRBD1 (6 bases). This CDR3 comprises 20 residues. The V gene's germline CDR1 is SGHKS and CDR2 YYEKEE (reference sequence). Trimming pared 1 base from V and 4 bases from J, leaving 28 bases between. CDR3 sequence: CASSLFRHKSSRTAPDTQYF. The DNA of the CDR3 is TGTGCCAGCAGCTTGTTTCGGCACAAAAGTTCGAGGACAGCCCCAGATACGCAGTATTTT.

The chain joins TRBV27 to TRBJ2-7, with 7 bases fitting TRBD1. The V and J ends lost 2 bases and 3 bases, in that order; junction bases with no gene match: 7. The germline V gene encodes CDR1 MNHEY and CDR2 SMNVEV (reference sequence). The CDR3 has 15 residues. The CDR3 DNA sequence: TGTGCCAGCAGTTTACGAGGGGGCACTGACTACGAGCAGTACTTC. It yields the protein CASSLRGGTDYEQYF.

This clone was detected once. This chain links TRBV18 with TRBJ2-5; 9 bases align to TRBD2. This CDR3 spans 16 amino acids. Trimming at V came to 4 bases and at J to 2 bases, leaving 8 bases not matched to a gene. Germline V CDR1 and CDR2: KGHSH, LQKENI. The CDR3 loop reads CASSRTSEVWQETQYF. The CDR3 DNA reads TGTGCCAGCTCACGGACTAGCGAGGTTTGGCAAGAGACCCAGTACTTC. The full variable domain, completed using reference TRBV18 and TRBJ2-5, is NAGVMQNPRHLVRRRGQEARLRCSPMKGHSHVYWYRQLPEEGLKFMVYLQKENIIDESGMPKERFSAEFPKEGPSILRIQQVVRGDSAAYFCASSRTSEVWQETQYFGPGTRLLVL.

The chain carries TRBV14 and TRBJ2-7; 11 bases line up with TRBD1. V trimming: 3 bases; J trimming: 9 bases; junction bases outside the gene matches: 13. The CDR3 length is 16 residues. Germline CDR1 SGHDN, CDR2 FVKESK. CDR3 coding DNA: TGTGCCAGCAGCCAGAACCCGGGACAGGGGGGTTTAGGGCAGTACTTC. Translated, it gives CASSQNPGQGGLGQYF.

The chain employs TRBV4-1 and TRBJ2-3; D ambiguous. Per the germline V gene, CDR1 is MGHRA and CDR2 is YSYEKL. The CDR3 runs to 15 residues. Trimming shortened V by 0 bases and J by 1 base, and 8 bases separated the two germline ends. The CDR3 sequence: CASSQEPLCTDTQYF. In DNA, the CDR3 is TGCGCCAGCAGCCAAGAACCACTATGCACAGATACGCAGTATTTT.

This chain connects TRBV14 to TRBJ2-4, with D possibly TRBD1 on 8 matching bases. The length of the CDR3 is 18 residues. V lost 0 bases and J 2 bases, leaving 17 bases between the germline ends. CDR1 is SGHDN, CDR2 FVKESK, per germline. In DNA, the CDR3 is TGTGCCAGCAGCCAAGATGGGAACAGGGGGGGGACCAAAAACATTCAGTACTTC. This encodes CASSQDGNRGGTKNIQYF.

The V call is TRBV15, the J call TRBJ2-7; TRBD1 matches 7 bases. Trimming took 0 bases from V and 1 from J; bases not matched to a gene: 18. The CDR3 sequence is 20 residues long. Looked up from germline, CDR1 is LNHNV and CDR2 is YYDKDF (reference sequence). The CDR3 DNA is TGTGCCACCAGCAGAGATTCTTTTGTTGGGAAGGGGGCGGCATCCTACGAGCAGTACTTC. Residues: CATSRDSFVGKGAASYEQYF. Combining the CDR3 with reference TRBV15 and TRBJ2-7 gives the whole variable domain DAMVIQNPRYQVTQFGKPVTLSCSQTLNHNVMYWYQQKSSQAPKLLFHYYDKDFNNEADTPDNFQSRRPNTSFCFLDIRSPGLGDTAMYLCATSRDSFVGKGAASYEQYFGPGTRLTVT.

The J gene is TRBJ1-4, the V gene TRBV15; weak D call: TRBD1 (5 bases). V was clipped by 1 base and J by 4 bases, with 7 bases between them. The CDR3 has 14 amino acids. The germline gives CDR1 LNHNV, CDR2 YYDKDF (reference sequence). The CDR3 nucleotides read TGTGCCACCAGCAGAGGACAGTTTAATGAAAAACTGTTTTTT. Its translation: CATSRGQFNEKLFF.